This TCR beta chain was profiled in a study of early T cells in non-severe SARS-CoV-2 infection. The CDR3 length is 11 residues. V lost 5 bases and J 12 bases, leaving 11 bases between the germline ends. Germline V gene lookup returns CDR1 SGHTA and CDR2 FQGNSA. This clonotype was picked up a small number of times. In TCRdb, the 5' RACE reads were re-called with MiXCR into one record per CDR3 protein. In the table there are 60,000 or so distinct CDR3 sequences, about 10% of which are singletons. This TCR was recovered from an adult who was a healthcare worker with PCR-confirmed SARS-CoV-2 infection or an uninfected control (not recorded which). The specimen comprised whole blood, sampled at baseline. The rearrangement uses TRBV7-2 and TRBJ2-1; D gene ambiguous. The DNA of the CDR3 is TGTGCCAGCAGCATAACCGCGGCGCAGTTCTTC. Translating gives CASSITAAQFF.